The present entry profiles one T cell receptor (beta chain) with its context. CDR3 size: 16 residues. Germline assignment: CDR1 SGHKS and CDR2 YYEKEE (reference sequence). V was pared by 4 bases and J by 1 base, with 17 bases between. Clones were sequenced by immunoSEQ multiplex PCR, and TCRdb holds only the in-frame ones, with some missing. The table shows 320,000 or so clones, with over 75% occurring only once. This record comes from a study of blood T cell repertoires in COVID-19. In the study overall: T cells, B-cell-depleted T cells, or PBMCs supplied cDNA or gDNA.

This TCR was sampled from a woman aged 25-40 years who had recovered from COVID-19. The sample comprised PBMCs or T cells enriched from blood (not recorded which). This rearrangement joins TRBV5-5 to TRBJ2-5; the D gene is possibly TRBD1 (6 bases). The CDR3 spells CASSPLGRGGQETQYF. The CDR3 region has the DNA TGTGCCAGCAGCCCCCTGGGGAGAGGGGGCCAAGAGACCCAGTACTTC.